The 21 T cell receptor beta chains below all came from one sample that was sequenced in a study of T-cell reconstitution after alpha-beta-depleted transplantation in children. The TCRbeta library incorporated unique molecular identifiers. Via MiXCR, TCRdb re-called the PCR reads, giving one row per CDR3 protein. The profile covers approximately 250,000 distinct CDR3 sequences, with roughly 24% appearing a single time and about 2.5% taken by the ten largest. The source was PBMCs, collected before TCRalphabeta/CD19-depleted stem cell transplant. The receptors stem from a girl aged 2-10 years with Fanconi anemia, due to receive a stem cell transplant.

This sequence joins TRBV2 and TRBJ2-3; the D gene is possibly TRBD2 (6 bases). The CDR3 totals 12 residues. CDR1 is SNHLY and CDR2 is FYNNEI in the germline V gene. Trimming took off 10 bases at V and 2 bases at J, with 10 bases between the two ends. Written as DNA, the CDR3 is TGTGCCAACACGGGGGACACAGATACGCAGTATTTT. The encoded protein is CANTGDTDTQYF. Looking up the rest from reference TRBV2 and TRBJ2-3 gives the full variable domain: EPEVTQTPSHQVTQMGQEVILRCVPISNHLYFYWYRQILGQKVEFLVSFYNNEISEKSEIFDDQFSVERPDGSNFTLKIRSTKLEDSAMYFCANTGDTDTQYFGPGTRLTVL.

This clonotype showed up many times. The rearrangement links TRBV12-3 or TRBV12-4 to TRBJ2-1; TRBD2 is a possible D gene (5 bases). The CDR3 is 15 residues long. Trimming shortened V by 2 bases and J by 5 bases, and 13 bases separated the two germline ends. CDR3 region: CASSLTAIGNNEQFF. The CDR3 DNA follows: TGTGCCAGCAGTTTAACGGCGATCGGGAACAATGAGCAGTTCTTC.

V gene TRBV28 combines with J gene TRBJ2-5, with 10 bases lining up with TRBD1. This CDR3 contains 15 residues. Germline loops: CDR1 MDHEN, CDR2 SYDVKM. The V gene end was trimmed by 1 base and the J gene end by 7 bases; junction bases not matched to a gene: 6. The CDR3: CASSLSTGGGGTQYF. CDR3 sequence (DNA): TGTGCCAGCAGTTTATCGACAGGGGGCGGAGGGACCCAGTACTTC.

The chain is built from TRBV5-1 and TRBJ2-1; 7 bases map to TRBD1. CDR1 is SGHRS, CDR2 YFSETQ, per germline. This CDR3 spans 15 amino acids. V lost 0 bases and J lost 5; bases outside the gene matches: 5. CDR3 nucleotides: TGCGCCAGCAGCTTGGCCGGGACAGTCCACAATGAGCAGTTCTTC. It translates to CASSLAGTVHNEQFF.

This clonotype was counted a few times. CDR3 sequence: CSAVGLAGGKSLNEQFF. Here the CDR3 DNA reads TGCAGTGCCGTTGGACTAGCGGGGGGGAAGAGCTTGAATGAGCAGTTCTTC. The gene calls are TRBV20-1 and TRBJ2-1, with 15 bases lining up with TRBD2. The junction had 13 bases not matched to a gene; V was cut back by 6 bases and J by 7 bases. The CDR3 is made up of 17 amino acids. Germline V CDR1 and CDR2: DFQATT, SNEGSKA (reference sequence).

At least ten counts were recorded for this clonotype. The chain combines TRBV28 with TRBJ2-7; 10 nucleotides line up with TRBD2. The germline gives CDR1 MDHEN, CDR2 SYDVKM. The CDR3 length is 14 residues. This chain's CDR3 is CATKTSGSSYEQYF. DNA for the CDR3: TGTGCTACCAAGACTAGCGGGTCCTCCTACGAGCAGTACTTC.

This clonotype was seen more than once but under ten times. The chain recombines TRBV12-3 or TRBV12-4 with TRBJ2-7, with 7 bases identical to TRBD2. Germline trimming cut 5 bases from V and 3 bases from J; bases unmatched to any gene: 13. This CDR3 is built from 16 residues. The CDR3 DNA sequence: TGTGCCAGCAGTCTCCCGGGCGGGAGAAATTTCTACGAGCAGTACTTC. This encodes CASSLPGGRNFYEQYF.

Written as DNA, the CDR3 is TGTGCCAGCTCACCATGGGCGGGTTCGGCCGCCTCCTACGAGCAGTACTTC. Encoded protein: CASSPWAGSAASYEQYF. The chain has TRBV18 and TRBJ2-7; tentative D call: TRBD2 (5 bases). V was pared by 2 bases and J by 0 bases, with 17 bases between. The CDR3 has 17 amino acids. Germline CDR1 reads KGHSH; CDR2 reads LQKENI.

This clonotype was seen repeatedly, ten times or more. The chain links TRBV3-1 to TRBJ2-7, with 10 positions matching TRBD2. The CDR3 runs to 13 residues. In germline, CDR1 is LGHDT, CDR2 YNNKEL (reference sequence). The junction had 0 bases not matched to a gene; V was cut back by 4 bases and J by 3 bases. CDR3 sequence reads: CASSPSGSYEQYF. The CDR3 DNA follows: TGTGCCAGCAGCCCTAGCGGGAGCTACGAGCAGTACTTC.

The sample holds many counts of this clonotype. Here the CDR3 reads CATSRGGAGFHNEQFF. The CDR3 coding sequence is TGTGCCACCAGCAGAGGAGGTGCGGGGTTCCACAATGAGCAGTTCTTC. This sequence joins TRBV15 and TRBJ2-1, with D possibly TRBD2 on 6 matching bases. V was shortened by 1 base and J by 5 bases, with 15 bases between the two germline ends. This CDR3 has 16 residues. Germline V gene data show CDR1 as LNHNV and CDR2 as YYDKDF (reference sequence).

A few counts support this clonotype. The chain recombines TRBV5-1 with TRBJ2-7, with TRBD1 matching 7 bases. The CDR3 runs 14 residues. Germline CDR1 SGHRS, CDR2 YFSETQ. The trim removed 4 bases at V and 2 bases at J, leaving 6 bases unmatched. CDR3 DNA: TGCGCCAGCAGCAAGGGACAGTCTCCCTACGAGCAGTACTTC. Its translation is CASSKGQSPYEQYF.

The rearrangement links TRBV7-2 to TRBJ2-5; 8 bases are a match to TRBD2. CDR1 and CDR2 (germline): SGHTA, FQGNSA. V lost 4 bases, J lost 5 bases, and 15 bases stayed unmatched. CDR3 size: 17 residues. CDR3: CASSYPGERGTVETQYF. CDR3 nucleotide sequence: TGTGCCAGCAGCTACCCTGGGGAGCGGGGGACGGTGGAGACCCAGTACTTC.

The chain links TRBV29-1 to TRBJ2-3; D possibly corresponds to TRBD1 (6 bases). V lost 6 bases, J lost 0 bases, and 22 bases lay in between. The CDR3 consists of 17 residues. Per germline, CDR1 SQVTM and CDR2 ANQGSEA. This CDR3 is CSVDAGELIDSTDTQYF. CDR3 nucleotide sequence: TGCAGCGTGGATGCAGGGGAATTAATCGATAGCACAGATACGCAGTATTTT.

This clonotype was seen a handful of times. The V call is TRBV3-1, the J call TRBJ2-5; no clear D gene. Germline assignment: CDR1 LGHDT and CDR2 YNNKEL (reference sequence). Trimming took 1 base from V and 4 from J, leaving 4 bases between them. This CDR3 is 12 amino acids long. The CDR3 bases are TGTGCCAGCAGCCAAGTTCTAGAGACCCAGTACTTC. It yields the protein CASSQVLETQYF.

The genes are TRBV27 and TRBJ2-3, with 10 bases matching TRBD1. CDR3 length equals 18 residues. The V gene end was trimmed by 5 bases and the J gene end by 4 bases; junction bases not matched to a gene: 15. Germline assignment: CDR1 MNHEY and CDR2 SMNVEV (reference sequence). This CDR3 reads CASSPQFPGQGYADTQYF. The DNA for the CDR3 is TGTGCCAGCAGTCCTCAATTTCCGGGACAGGGGTACGCAGATACGCAGTATTTT.

The chain employs TRBV5-1 and TRBJ2-3; perhaps TRBD1 as D (6 bases). Trimming removed 0 bases from V and 2 bases from J, with 13 bases in between. This CDR3 spans 16 amino acids. Germline-derived CDR1 and CDR2 are SGHRS and YFSETQ. This chain's CDR3 is CASSLDGQGPTDTQYF. In nucleotides, the CDR3 is TGCGCCAGCAGCTTGGACGGGCAGGGGCCCACAGATACGCAGTATTTT.

The table lists this clonotype with many counts. J is TRBJ2-5 and V is TRBV29-1; a weak D match, TRBD1 (7 bases). CDR1 SQVTM and CDR2 ANQGSEA come from the germline V gene. CDR3 size: 14 residues. Trimming stripped 8 bases from V and 0 bases from J, with 16 bases between. DNA of the CDR3: TGCAGCTTCAGGGGGGCCGCGTACCAAGAGACCCAGTACTTC. Protein: CSFRGAAYQETQYF.

This clonotype was seen many times. The chain has TRBV12-3 or TRBV12-4 and TRBJ2-1, with 9 bases identical to TRBD2. CDR3 length equals 13 residues. The junction had 13 bases not matched to a gene; V was cut back by 8 bases and J by 14 bases. The CDR3 nucleotides are TGTGCCAGCGGCGTAGCGGGGGCCGTTGGGGAGTTCTTC. Its protein is CASGVAGAVGEFF.

The sample holds many counts of this clonotype. V usage is TRBV10-3 and J usage is TRBJ2-5; 10 bases match TRBD2. The length of the CDR3 is 14 residues. The V segment lost 4 bases and the J segment 4 bases; nucleotides outside the gene matches: 3. Germline V gene sequence: CDR1 ENHRY, CDR2 SYGVKD. In DNA, the CDR3 is TGTGCCATCAGTGTGATAGCGGGAGGAGAGACCCAGTACTTC. Amino acids: CAISVIAGGETQYF.

The sample holds a few counts of this clonotype. The chain has TRBV5-1 and TRBJ1-5; a possible D gene is TRBD1 (6 bases). Germline lookup yields CDR1 SGHRS and CDR2 YFSETQ. Trimming removed 0 bases at V and 2 bases at J, with 9 bases between. The CDR3 consists of 15 residues. The DNA of the CDR3 is TGCGCCAGCAGCTTGGCAGGGGCGGGCAATCAGCCCCAGCATTTT. It is translated as CASSLAGAGNQPQHF.

There are many counts of this clonotype. The rearrangement links TRBV7-9 to TRBJ2-1; D is possibly TRBD1 (5 bases). Germline CDR1 reads SEHNR; CDR2 reads FQNEAQ (reference sequence). Trimming shortened V by 5 bases and J by 0 bases, and 14 bases separated the two germline ends. The CDR3 sequence is 16 residues long. For the CDR3, the DNA is TGTGCCAGCAGCCCCCGACAGATTTACTCCTACAATGAGCAGTTCTTC. Translating it yields CASSPRQIYSYNEQFF.